The sequence of this T cell receptor (beta chain) was determined in a study of T cells expressing NK-cell markers. In the study overall: It was from sorted CD3+CD56+NKG2C+, CD3+CD56+NKG2C- and CD3+CD56-NKG2C+ T cells that TCR beta repertoires came. Seven sequenced donors out of eight were HCMV-seropositive, one seronegative.

This CDR3 spans 16 amino acids. The authors made TCR beta cDNA libraries by 5'RACE template switching. This switching added a universal primer site and UMIs. Following a re-call of the 5' RACE reads, TCRdb has one entry per CDR3 protein and lacks DNA. The sample table sets out approximately 550,000 distinct CDR3 sequences. This sequence was found in a man aged 18 to 30 in good health. The specimen sequenced was blood T cells: a sorted CD56 or NKG2C T cell subset, CD4+ or CD8+ T cells, or bulk PBMC T cells (not recorded which). The V and J genes are TRBV12-3 or TRBV12-4 and TRBJ2-1; TCRdb lists TRBD2, though no DNA is available to test this call. CDR3 sequence: CASTPSLAGGDNEQFF.